Included here is one T cell receptor (beta chain) sequence, with context. Its antigen is undetermined. The sample belongs to a study of identical twins. Study findings and constraints: In monozygotic twins, models underestimated the sharing of out-of-frame TCR alpha. Invariant cells of the MAIT and iNKT types might have partly distorted the zero-insertion analyses.

Germline V gene lookup returns CDR1 SGHRS and CDR2 YFSETQ. CDR3 size: 14 residues. V was pared by 0 bases and J by 2 bases, with 7 bases between. One entry per CDR3 protein results from TCRdb running MiXCR on the 5' RACE reads. Of some 1,700,000 distinct CDR3 sequences listed, 32% are singletons. The receptor comes from a newborn girl in good health. This chain uses TRBV5-1 with TRBJ2-3; D not certain. Material for sequencing was cord blood. The CDR3 bases are TGCGCCAGCAGCTTGGACCTAGTCACAGATACGCAGTATTTT. This gives the protein CASSLDLVTDTQYF.